The entry below gives a single T cell receptor (beta chain) sequence along with its context. Sequencing used immunoSEQ multiplex PCR; TCRdb keeps in-frame clones, though not all of them. The sample lists approximately 140,000 clones; roughly 90% were seen once. The sample comes from a study of T cell responses to AZD1222 COVID-19 vaccine. The CDR3 spans 19 residues. The material sequenced was peripheral blood, taken 28 days after the second AZD1222 dose. The V and J genes are TRBV21-1 and TRBJ1-5. TRBV21-1 is a known pseudogene. The TCR sequence derives from an adult who received the AZD1222 COVID-19 vaccine. Here the CDR3 reads CASSKGVSPGRGGDQPQHF. The CDR3 coding sequence is TGTGCCAGCAGCAAAGGGGTGTCTCCAGGTCGGGGTGGGGATCAGCCCCAGCATTTT.